The sequence of this T cell receptor beta chain was determined in a study of T cell changes during pregnancy in multiple sclerosis. Germline CDR1 reads SQVTM; CDR2 reads ANQGSEA. The CDR3 has 14 amino acids. The junction had 3 bases not matched to a gene; V was cut back by 4 bases and J by 2 bases. Profiled with immunoSEQ multiplex PCR; TCRdb holds only in-frame clones, not every one. This table holds approximately 40,000 clones, about 93% found once. This TCR was sampled from a female donor in good health, enrolled as a control in a pregnancy study. The chain couples TRBV29-1 to TRBJ2-3; the match to TRBD1 covers 10 bases. Sequenced material: CD4+ T cells from peripheral blood mononuclear cells, taken in the third trimester of pregnancy. This chain's CDR3 is CSVARQGATDTQYF. The CDR3 DNA reads as TGCAGCGTTGCCCGACAGGGGGCCACAGATACGCAGTATTTT.